This T cell receptor (beta chain) came from a study of response to subunit inactivated influenza vaccine. This clonotype was picked up a small number of times. Antigen: not known. The length of the CDR3 is 16 residues. V dropped 5 bases and J dropped 4; count of bases not matched to a gene: 16. Germline CDR1 is DFQATT and CDR2 is SNEGSKA (reference sequence). Study results and caveats: Only a handful of new T cells, the authors suggested, are recruited with each seasonal influenza vaccination.

MiXCR, applied by TCRdb to the RT-PCR reads, yields one record per CDR3 protein. The sample records about 500,000 distinct CDR3 sequences, 15% to 20% being singletons. This sequence was found in a man in his fifties or sixties who received an inactivated influenza vaccine. The source was CD4+ T cells sorted from PBMCs, collected less than 30 months after vaccination. V and J are TRBV20-1 and TRBJ1-2; 7 bases fit TRBD1. In nucleotides, the CDR3 is TGCAGTGCTCCGACCCTAACGACAGGGTCTGGCTATGGCTACACCTTC. It specifies CSAPTLTTGSGYGYTF.